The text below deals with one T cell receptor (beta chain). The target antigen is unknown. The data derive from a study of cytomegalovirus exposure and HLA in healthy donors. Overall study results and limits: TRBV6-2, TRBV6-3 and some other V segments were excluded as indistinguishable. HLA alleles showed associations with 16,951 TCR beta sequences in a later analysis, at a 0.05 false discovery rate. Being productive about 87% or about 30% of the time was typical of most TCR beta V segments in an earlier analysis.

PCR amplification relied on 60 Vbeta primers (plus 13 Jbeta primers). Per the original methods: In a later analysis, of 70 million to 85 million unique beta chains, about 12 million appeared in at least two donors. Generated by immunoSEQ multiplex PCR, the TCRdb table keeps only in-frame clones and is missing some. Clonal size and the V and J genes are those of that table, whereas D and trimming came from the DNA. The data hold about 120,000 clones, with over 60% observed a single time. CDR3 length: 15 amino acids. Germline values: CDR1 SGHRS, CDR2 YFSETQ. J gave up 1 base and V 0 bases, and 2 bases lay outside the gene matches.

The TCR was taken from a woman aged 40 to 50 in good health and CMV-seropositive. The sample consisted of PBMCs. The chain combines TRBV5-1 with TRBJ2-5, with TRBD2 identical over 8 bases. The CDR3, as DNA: TGCGCCAGCAGCTTGGACAGCGGGGGCCAAGAGACCCAGTACTTC. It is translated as CASSLDSGGQETQYF.